This T cell receptor (beta chain) emerged from a study of neurological immune-mediated disorders. Points from the study as a whole: Private repertoires in all groups were suggested, as expanded clones shared no CDR3 amino acid sequences across subjects. With the multiple sclerosis repertoire cluster, neither clinical nor MRI features showed any association.

The CDR3 is 14 amino acids. V gave up 2 bases and J gave up 4 bases, with 9 bases separating them. Germline CDR1 is MNHEY and CDR2 is SVGAGI. A remark on this clonotype: Its antigen is as yet unknown.

Template-switch 5'RACE cDNA synthesis added a 10-nucleotide unique molecular identifier. TCRdb ran MiXCR on the 5' RACE reads and lists one entry per CDR3 protein. The sample consists of 65,000 to 70,000 distinct CDR3 sequences, 3.5% to 4.5% of them appearing once. This TCR was recovered from a man in his forties or fifties with multiple sclerosis. This rearrangement joins TRBV6-5 to TRBJ1-5, with D uncertain. What was sequenced was PBMCs. CDR3 protein: CASSYVGENQPQHF. CDR3 nucleotides: TGTGCCAGCAGTTACGTCGGGGAAAATCAGCCCCAGCATTTT.